This TCR beta chain was profiled in a study of cytomegalovirus exposure and HLA in healthy donors. Looking at the study overall: For the approximately 430 genotyped donors, about 81% fell within the Caucasian-associated ancestry cluster. Findings of the study overall: In an earlier analysis, productive rearrangement rates for most beta V segments clustered near 87% or 30%. Associated with HLA alleles at 0.05 false discovery rate in a later analysis were some 16,000 TCR beta sequences.

This clone was observed a handful of times. The antigen is undetermined. These donors, healthy bone marrow donors, were studied. The CDR3 is 15 amino acids. V dropped 2 bases and J dropped 3 bases, with 13 bases sitting between them. The germline V gene encodes CDR1 MNHNS and CDR2 SASEGT. This PCR relied on a set of 60 Vbeta primers and 13 Jbeta primers. Here immunoSEQ multiplex PCR was the method, and the copy in TCRdb shows in-frame clones only, minus some. Of about 270,000 clones in the sample, about 66% were seen once. The source material was PBMCs. The V and J genes are TRBV6-1 and TRBJ1-1; the D gene is possibly TRBD1 (6 bases). The receptor comes from a female donor in good health and CMV-seronegative. The CDR3 DNA follows: TGTGCCAGCAGTGAACTCGGACAGACGTACACTGAAGCTTTCTTT. Translation: CASSELGQTYTEAFF.